This T cell receptor beta chain was retrieved from a study of CD8+ T cells in alopecia areata. Looking at the study overall: Tofacitinib ran for 6 to 18 months before 6 months off drug. Notes on the study in general: Researchers report lesional scalp, most notably alopecia totalis/universalis, outstripped normal scalp in clonality.

RNA extraction was followed by reverse transcription into cDNA, which acted as the sequencing template. Here immunoSEQ multiplex PCR was the method, and the copy in TCRdb shows in-frame clones only, minus some. The sample includes 130,000 to 150,000 clones, about 51% of them seen just once. This clone was found many times. Its target is unknown. Other DNA sequences in this sample translate to the same CDR3. As part of sample collection, lesional scalp punch biopsies and peripheral blood were taken from alopecia areata patients. T lymphocytes (CD4+ and CD8+) were sorted from PBMCs. Germline lookup yields CDR1 MNHEY and CDR2 SVGAGI. The CDR3 has 15 residues. V was pared by 6 bases and J by 1 base, with 13 bases between.

The source is a human donor with alopecia areata. The sequencing used CD4+ T cells sorted from blood, collected at week 0. This chain connects TRBV6-5 to TRBJ1-5, with a possible D match to TRBD1 (5 bases). CDR3 residues: CASSRTGVSNQPQHF. DNA of the CDR3: TGTGCCAGCAGCAGAACAGGAGTCAGCAATCAGCCCCAGCATTTT.